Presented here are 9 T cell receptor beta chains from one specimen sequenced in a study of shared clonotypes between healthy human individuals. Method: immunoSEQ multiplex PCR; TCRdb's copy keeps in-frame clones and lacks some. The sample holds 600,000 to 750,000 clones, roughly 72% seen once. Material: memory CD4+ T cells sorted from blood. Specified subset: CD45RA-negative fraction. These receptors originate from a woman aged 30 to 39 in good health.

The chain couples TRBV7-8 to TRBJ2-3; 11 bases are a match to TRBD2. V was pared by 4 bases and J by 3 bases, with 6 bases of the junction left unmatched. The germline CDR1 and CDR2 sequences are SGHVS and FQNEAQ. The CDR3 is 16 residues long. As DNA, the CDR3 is TGTGCCAGCAGCTATAGCGGGAGGGCCTTTACAGATACGCAGTATTTT. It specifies CASSYSGRAFTDTQYF.

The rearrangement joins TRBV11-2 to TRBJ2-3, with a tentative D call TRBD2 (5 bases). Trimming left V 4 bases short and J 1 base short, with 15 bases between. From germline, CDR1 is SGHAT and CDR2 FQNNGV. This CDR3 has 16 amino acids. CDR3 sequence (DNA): TGTGCCAGCAGCTCCCGGGGAGCGCAGGGCACAGATACGCAGTATTTT. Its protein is CASSSRGAQGTDTQYF.

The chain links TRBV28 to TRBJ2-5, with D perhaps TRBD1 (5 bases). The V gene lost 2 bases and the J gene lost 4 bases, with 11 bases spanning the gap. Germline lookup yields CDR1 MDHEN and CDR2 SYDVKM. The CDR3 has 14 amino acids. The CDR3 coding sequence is TGTGCCAGCAGTTTAGGACAAGGGCCAGAGACCCAGTACTTC. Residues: CASSLGQGPETQYF. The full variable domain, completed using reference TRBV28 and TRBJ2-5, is DVKVTQSSRYLVKRTGEKVFLECVQDMDHENMFWYRQDPGLGLRLIYFSYDVKMKEKGDIPEGYSVSREKKERFSLILESASTNQTSMYLCASSLGQGPETQYFGPGTRLLVL.

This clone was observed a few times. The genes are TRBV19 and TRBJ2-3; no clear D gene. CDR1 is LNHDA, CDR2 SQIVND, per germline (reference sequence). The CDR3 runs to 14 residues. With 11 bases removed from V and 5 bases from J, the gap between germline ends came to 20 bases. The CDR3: CASKSGQELDTQYF. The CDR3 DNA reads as TGTGCCTCAAAATCGGGCCAAGAATTAGATACGCAGTATTTT.

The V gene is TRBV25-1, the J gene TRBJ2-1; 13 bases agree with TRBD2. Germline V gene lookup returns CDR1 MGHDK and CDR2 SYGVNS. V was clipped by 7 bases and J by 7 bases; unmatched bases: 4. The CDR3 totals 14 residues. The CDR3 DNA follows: TGTGCCAGCAACCCGGGACTAGCGGGAAATGAGCAGTTCTTC. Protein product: CASNPGLAGNEQFF.

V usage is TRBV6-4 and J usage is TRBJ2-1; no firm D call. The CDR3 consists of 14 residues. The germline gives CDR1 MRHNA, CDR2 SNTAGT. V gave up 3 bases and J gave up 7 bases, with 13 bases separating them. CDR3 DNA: TGTGCCAGCAGTGAAATAAACGGGTGGAATGAGCAGTTCTTC. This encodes CASSEINGWNEQFF.

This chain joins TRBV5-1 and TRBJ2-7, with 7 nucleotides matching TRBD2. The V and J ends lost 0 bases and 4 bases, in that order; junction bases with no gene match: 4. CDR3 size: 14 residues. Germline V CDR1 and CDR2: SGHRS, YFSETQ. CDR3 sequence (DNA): TGCGCCAGCAGCTTGGCCGGGACTATGTACGAGCAGTACTTC. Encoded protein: CASSLAGTMYEQYF.

The chain's CDR3 is CASSLQTGMNTEAFF. The CDR3 region has the DNA TGTGCCAGCAGCTTACAGACAGGTATGAACACTGAAGCTTTCTTT. V usage is TRBV5-5 and J usage is TRBJ1-1, with D tentatively TRBD1 (6 bases). Germline CDR1 is SGHKS and CDR2 is YYEKEE (reference sequence). Deletions cut 2 bases from V and 0 bases from J, with 11 bases between. The CDR3 is 15 residues long.

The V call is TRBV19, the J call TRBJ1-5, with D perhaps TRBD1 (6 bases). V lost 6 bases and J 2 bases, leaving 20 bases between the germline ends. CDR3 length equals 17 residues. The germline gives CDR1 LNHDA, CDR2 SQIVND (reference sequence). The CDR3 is CASRFHQGSLGNQPQHF. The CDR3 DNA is TGTGCCAGTAGATTTCACCAGGGGTCTTTGGGCAATCAGCCCCAGCATTTT.